Sequencing of this T cell receptor (beta chain) was carried out in a study of blood T cell repertoires in COVID-19. The study recruited people aged roughly 18 to 95 years across 20 to 30 US areas. Assignment of participants to cohorts was predicated upon participant-reported clinical history. Among Cohort 3 donors, those recovered had two negative PCRs, clearance, or symptom resolution. The CDR3 has 16 residues. The V end lost 4 bases, the J end lost 3 bases, and 16 bases lay between the germline ends. Germline-derived CDR1 and CDR2 are SGHRS and YFSETQ. The data were produced by immunoSEQ multiplex PCR, yet TCRdb's version contains in-frame clones alone and is incomplete. The sample lists roughly 400,000 clones, around 89% seen once, with 0.95% to 1.2% in the top ten.

This TCR was sampled from a young man who had recovered from COVID-19. This sequence joins TRBV5-1 and TRBJ2-2, with D possibly being TRBD2 (5 bases). Sequencing input: PBMCs or T cells enriched from blood (not recorded which). The CDR3 bases are TGCGCCAGCAGCACCACCCCGGGATACGACACCGGGGAGCTGTTTTTT. Translation: CASSTTPGYDTGELFF.